One and the same sample provided the 10 T cell receptor beta chains below, sequenced in a study of T cells in Graves' hyperthyroidism and ophthalmopathy. TCR beta CDR3 sequences were amplified from RNA transcripts. During a first-round RT-PCR of the TCR CDR3, the HTBI primer set was used. TCRdb analysed the multiplex PCR reads with MiXCR anew, one entry per CDR3 protein. The repertoire holds around 350,000 distinct CDR3 sequences, about 20% seen once, with about 3.7% in the top ten. The material sequenced was blood. These receptors were taken from a woman younger than 30 with Graves' hyperthyroidism.

This clonotype came up many times. The chain combines TRBV5-1 with TRBJ1-1, with D unclear. Between the trimmed V and J ends, which lost 4 bases and 5 bases, there was a span of 12 bases. This CDR3 has 13 amino acids. Per germline, CDR1 SGHRS and CDR2 YFSETQ. CDR3 in amino acids: CASSAGPRTEAFF. As DNA, the CDR3 is TGCGCCAGCAGCGCCGGACCTAGGACTGAAGCTTTCTTT.

This clonotype was counted between two and nine times. V usage is TRBV6-2 or TRBV6-3 and J usage is TRBJ1-1; D possibly corresponds to TRBD1 (5 bases). This CDR3 has 13 amino acids. The V end lost 2 bases, the J end lost 7 bases, and 11 bases lay between the germline ends. The V gene's germline CDR1 is MNHEY and CDR2 SVGEGT. The CDR3 is CASSYRRGIEAFF. CDR3 in DNA: TGTGCCAGCAGTTACCGTCGGGGGATTGAAGCTTTCTTT.

This chain links TRBV28 with TRBJ1-2; 9 nucleotides match TRBD1. The CDR3 loop spans 13 amino acids. In germline, CDR1 is MDHEN, CDR2 SYDVKM. Trimming took 8 bases from V and 2 from J; bases not matched to a gene: 3. The CDR3 spells CASRQGGNYGYTF. In DNA form, the CDR3 reads TGTGCCAGCCGACAGGGGGGGAACTATGGCTACACCTTC.

This clonotype has just a few counts. V is TRBV4-1 and J is TRBJ1-1; D is possibly TRBD1 (6 bases). Trimming took 0 bases from V and 5 from J, leaving 10 bases between them. Per germline, CDR1 MGHRA and CDR2 YSYEKL. The CDR3 covers 14 residues. CDR3 nucleotides: TGCGCCAGCAGCCAAGACCCACAGGGAACTGAAGCTTTCTTT. As protein: CASSQDPQGTEAFF.

This clonotype was picked up many times. The chain carries TRBV10-3 and TRBJ2-3, with 7 bases aligning to TRBD2. The CDR3 covers 15 residues. Losses at the gene ends were 4 bases for V and 0 bases for J; bases not matched to a gene: 4. CDR1 and CDR2 (germline): ENHRY, SYGVKD. This CDR3 reads CAISVAGESTDTQYF. As DNA, the CDR3 is TGTGCCATCAGTGTTGCGGGGGAGAGCACAGATACGCAGTATTTT.

The chain combines TRBV24-1 with TRBJ2-5; either TRBD1 or TRBD2 may fit D (5 bases each). The V end was cut by 7 bases, the J end by 2 bases, with 22 bases between. The CDR3 has 17 residues. The V gene's germline CDR1 is KGHDR and CDR2 SFDVKD. CDR3 sequence: CATSDASLGPGQETQYF. CDR3 nucleotides: TGTGCCACCAGCGACGCAAGCTTGGGACCGGGACAAGAGACCCAGTACTTC.

This chain links TRBV13 with TRBJ2-5, with TRBD1 matching 10 bases. Germline V gene data show CDR1 as PRHDT and CDR2 as FYEKMQ (reference sequence). The CDR3 runs 14 residues. After removal of 10 bases from V and 6 bases from J, the junction contained 11 bases not matched to a gene. The CDR3 loop reads CATRPRTGGKTQYF. For the CDR3, the DNA is TGTGCCACCCGCCCGCGGACAGGGGGAAAGACCCAGTACTTC. The whole variable domain, remainder taken from reference TRBV13 and TRBJ2-5, is AAGVIQSPRHLIKEKRETATLKCYPIPRHDTVYWYQQGPGQDPQFLISFYEKMQSDKGSIPDRFSAQQFSDYHSELNMSSLELGDSALYFCATRPRTGGKTQYFGPGTRLLVL.

This clonotype was counted ten times or more. The J gene is TRBJ1-1, the V gene TRBV28, with 8 bases that match TRBD1. CDR3 length equals 11 residues. Germline V gene lookup returns CDR1 MDHEN and CDR2 SYDVKM. Germline trimming cut 8 bases from V and 11 bases from J; bases unmatched to any gene: 7. The CDR3 is CASGGYRGAFF. For the CDR3, the DNA is TGTGCCAGCGGGGGTTACAGGGGGGCTTTCTTT.

This clonotype appeared many times. The genes are TRBV4-1 and TRBJ1-1, with 9 bases matching TRBD1. The germline CDR1 and CDR2 sequences are MGHRA and YSYEKL. The CDR3 totals 14 residues. The V segment lost 0 bases and the J segment 5 bases; nucleotides outside the gene matches: 1. Written as DNA, the CDR3 is TGCGCCAGCAGCCAAGAGGGGACAGGGACTGAAGCTTTCTTT. It is translated as CASSQEGTGTEAFF.

Ten or more counts support this clonotype. The CDR3 reads CAWSVDFTGNQPQHF. DNA for the CDR3: TGTGCCTGGAGTGTTGACTTCACGGGAAATCAGCCCCAGCATTTT. The rearrangement uses TRBV30 and TRBJ1-5; D gene uncertain. The CDR3 loop spans 15 amino acids. V lost 0 bases to trimming and J lost 4 bases, with 13 bases between them. Germline V gene data show CDR1 as GTSNPN and CDR2 as SVGIG (reference sequence).